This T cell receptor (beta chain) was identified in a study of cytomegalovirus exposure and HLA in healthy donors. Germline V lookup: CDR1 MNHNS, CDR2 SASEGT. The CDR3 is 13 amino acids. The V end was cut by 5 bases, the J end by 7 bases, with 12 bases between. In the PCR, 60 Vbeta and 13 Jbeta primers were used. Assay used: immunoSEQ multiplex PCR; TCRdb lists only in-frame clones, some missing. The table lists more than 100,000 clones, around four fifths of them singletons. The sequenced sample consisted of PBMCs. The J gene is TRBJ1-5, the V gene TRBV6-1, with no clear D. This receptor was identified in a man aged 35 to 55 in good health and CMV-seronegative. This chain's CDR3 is CASSSSGVQPQHF. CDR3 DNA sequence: TGTGCCAGCAGTTCCTCCGGGGTACAGCCCCAGCATTTT.